The clone carrying this T cell receptor (beta chain) has a handful of counts. Its cognate antigen is unknown. A multiplex PCR was run with 60 Vbeta primers and 13 Jbeta primers. Only in-frame clones appear in the TCRdb table, and some are missing; sequencing was by immunoSEQ multiplex PCR. The sample lists more than 60,000 clones, 60% to 85% occurring once. The CDR3 sequence is 12 residues long. V shed 4 bases and J shed 5 bases, with 10 bases lying between them. CDR1 and CDR2 (germline): SQVTM, ANQGSEA. These data belong to a study of cytomegalovirus exposure and HLA in healthy donors. Study results and caveats: Specificity for CMV antigens was confirmed in vitro for three of the CMV-associated chains. Donors belonging to an Asian-associated ancestry cluster reportedly showed fewer N-insertions in productive TCRs than the approximately 640-donor mean, according to what a later analysis found. A later analysis, which compared TCR beta chains of equal frequency, found the HLA-associated ones more clonally expanded.

The source material was PBMCs. This TCR was recovered from a man aged 18-30 years in good health and CMV-seronegative. The rearrangement joins TRBV29-1 to TRBJ2-3; a weak D match, TRBD2 (6 bases). CDR3 region: CSVVSGVDTQYF. Here the CDR3 DNA reads TGCAGCGTTGTCTCGGGGGTAGATACGCAGTATTTT.